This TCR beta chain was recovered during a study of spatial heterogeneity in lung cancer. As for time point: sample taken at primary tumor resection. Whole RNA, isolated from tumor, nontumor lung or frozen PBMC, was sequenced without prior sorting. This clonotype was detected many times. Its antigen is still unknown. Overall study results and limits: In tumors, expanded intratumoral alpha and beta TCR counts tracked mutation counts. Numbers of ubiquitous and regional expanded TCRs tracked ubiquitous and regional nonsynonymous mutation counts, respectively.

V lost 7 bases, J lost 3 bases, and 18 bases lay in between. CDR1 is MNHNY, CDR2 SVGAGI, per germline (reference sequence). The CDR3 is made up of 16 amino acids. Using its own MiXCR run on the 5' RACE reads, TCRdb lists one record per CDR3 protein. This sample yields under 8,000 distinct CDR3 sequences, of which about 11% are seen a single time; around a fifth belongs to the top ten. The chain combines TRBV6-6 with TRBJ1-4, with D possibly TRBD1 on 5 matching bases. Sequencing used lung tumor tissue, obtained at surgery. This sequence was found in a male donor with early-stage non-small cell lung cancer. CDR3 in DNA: TGTGCCAGCAAACCAAGGGGTCCTCTCTCTAATGAAAAACTGTTTTTT. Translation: CASKPRGPLSNEKLFF.